The 10 T cell receptor beta chains below all came from one sample that was sequenced in a study of Ad26.COV2.S vaccination and SARS-CoV-2 variants. As to treatment: some 19 received Ad26.COV2.S at low or high dose, single or two shots; about 5 received placebo; per-sample allocation not given. The samples date from day 63 after the first vaccine or placebo injection. TCRdb's table, derived via immunoSEQ multiplex PCR, lists solely in-frame clones and lacks some. The table shows about 330,000 clones, with 85% to 90% occurring only once. The source material was peripheral blood, sampled in a trial of Ad26.COV2.S vaccine versus placebo. Source of these receptors: a person between 18 and 65 years old who received the Ad26.COV2.S COVID-19 vaccine or a placebo.

The J gene is TRBJ1-4, the V gene TRBV27, with D perhaps TRBD1 (6 bases). This CDR3 is built from 13 residues. Germline loops: CDR1 MNHEY, CDR2 SMNVEV (reference sequence). V was pared by 8 bases and J by 4 bases, with 11 bases between. The CDR3 loop reads CASGGQNNEKLFF. The CDR3 coding sequence is TGTGCCAGCGGAGGACAGAATAATGAAAAACTGTTTTTT. The full variable domain, rest sourced from reference TRBV27 and TRBJ1-4, is EAQVTQNPRYLITVTGKKLTVTCSQNMNHEYMSWYRQDPGLGLRQIYYSMNVEVTDKGDVPEGYKVSRKEKRNFPLILESPSPNQTSLYFCASGGQNNEKLFFGSGTQLSVL.

V is TRBV5-1 and J is TRBJ1-2; maybe TRBD1 (6 bases). With 4 bases removed from V and 8 bases from J, the gap between germline ends came to 21 bases. Germline V gene data show CDR1 as SGHRS and CDR2 as YFSETQ. The CDR3 is made up of 15 amino acids. As DNA, the CDR3 is TGCGCCAGCAGCGACAGGACAAGGCAAGAGGGGGGCTACACCTTC. Translating it yields CASSDRTRQEGGYTF.

This clone was observed a single time. The chain is built from TRBV2 and TRBJ1-1; 8 positions agree with TRBD1. The CDR3 spans 14 residues. Germline trimming cut 4 bases from V and 1 base from J; bases unmatched to any gene: 2. CDR1 SNHLY and CDR2 FYNNEI come from the germline V gene. The CDR3 loop is CASSGGTGNTEAFF. In nucleotides, the CDR3 is TGTGCCAGCAGTGGGGGGACAGGGAACACTGAAGCTTTCTTT.

The chain has TRBV28 and TRBJ1-1, with D tentatively TRBD1 (5 bases). V shed 5 bases and J shed 4 bases, with 14 bases lying between them. The CDR3 covers 14 residues. Germline assignment: CDR1 MDHEN and CDR2 SYDVKM. This CDR3 reads CASSGPGRGTEAFF. CDR3 in DNA: TGTGCCAGCAGTGGTCCAGGGAGGGGCACTGAAGCTTTCTTT. Combining the CDR3 with reference TRBV28 and TRBJ1-1 gives the whole variable domain DVKVTQSSRYLVKRTGEKVFLECVQDMDHENMFWYRQDPGLGLRLIYFSYDVKMKEKGDIPEGYSVSREKKERFSLILESASTNQTSMYLCASSGPGRGTEAFFGQGTRLTVV.

V is TRBV4-1 and J is TRBJ1-1, with D possibly TRBD1 on 6 matching bases. Trimming cost V 2 bases and J 6 bases, with 13 bases left between them. The CDR3 is made up of 14 amino acids. Germline assignment: CDR1 MGHRA and CDR2 YSYEKL. The CDR3 spells CASSQPTGYPEAFF. DNA for the CDR3: TGCGCCAGCAGCCAACCCACAGGGTACCCTGAAGCTTTCTTT.

The rearrangement joins TRBV10-3 to TRBJ1-1; 7 bases map to TRBD1. The CDR3 runs 18 residues. The germline V gene encodes CDR1 ENHRY and CDR2 SYGVKD. V gave up 3 bases and J gave up 5 bases; unmatched junction bases: 18. The CDR3 sequence: CAISERTETGRYVTEAFF. The CDR3 DNA reads TGTGCCATCAGTGAACGAACGGAGACAGGGCGGTATGTAACTGAAGCTTTCTTT.

The rearrangement uses TRBV7-3 and TRBJ2-3; TRBD2 aligns across 8 bases. Looked up from germline, CDR1 is SGHTA and CDR2 is FQGTGA. The trim removed 6 bases at V and 4 bases at J, leaving 9 bases unmatched. This CDR3 contains 15 residues. The DNA for the CDR3 is TGTGCCAGCAGTCGGAGCGGGAGCAGCGCAGATACGCAGTATTTT. Its protein product is CASSRSGSSADTQYF.

The CDR3 DNA follows: TGTGCCAGTAGTATAAGCGGGACAGCGAACACTGAAGCTTTCTTT. It is translated as CASSISGTANTEAFF. The chain carries TRBV19 and TRBJ1-1; TRBD1 matches 7 bases. The V and J ends lost 2 bases and 1 base, in that order; junction bases with no gene match: 4. Germline V gives CDR1 LNHDA, CDR2 SQIVND (reference sequence). The CDR3 spans 15 residues. Supplemented by reference TRBV19 and TRBJ1-1, the full variable domain reads DGGITQSPKYLFRKEGQNVTLSCEQNLNHDAMYWYRQDPGQGLRLIYYSQIVNDFQKGDIAEGYSVSREKKESFPLTVTSAQKNPTAFYLCASSISGTANTEAFFGQGTRLTVV.

This chain joins TRBV5-8 and TRBJ1-2; weak D call: TRBD1 (5 bases). Trimming pared 4 bases from V and 4 bases from J, leaving 14 bases between. There are 14 residues in the CDR3. Germline lookup yields CDR1 SGHTS and CDR2 YDEGEE. This CDR3 reads CASSAQGLSYGYTF. The CDR3 DNA is TGTGCCAGCAGCGCGCAGGGATTATCCTATGGCTACACCTTC.

The chain combines TRBV4-3 with TRBJ1-2; D is unresolved. The CDR3 has 13 residues. The V gene's germline CDR1 is LGHNA and CDR2 YSLEER. The V gene lost 3 bases and the J gene lost 8 bases, with 13 bases spanning the gap. CDR3: CASSHEIGRGYTF. DNA of the CDR3: TGCGCCAGCAGCCACGAGATAGGGCGGGGCTACACCTTC.